The rows below give T cell receptor beta chains drawn from one sample of a study of blood T cell repertoires in COVID-19. Clones were read by immunoSEQ multiplex PCR, and TCRdb kept only the in-frame ones, dropping some. This sample has approximately 220,000 clones, with 80% to 85% found just once. Source material: peripheral blood. All receptors derive from a woman aged 55-70 years with acute or convalescent COVID-19. Each CDR3 is given with its conserved first and last residue. Each record gives: CDR3 protein, CDR3 DNA, clone size, V gene, J gene, D gene, CDR3 length. The D gene is left open where the match is weak. Size is omitted from some rows. Given values are once, few, many or a class for expanded clones.

CASSVGINLYEQYF,TGTGCCAGTAGTGTCGGGATTAACCTCTACGAGCAGTACTTC,-,TRBV19,TRBJ2-7,-,14
CASSSGGAGYGYTF,TGCGCCAGCAGCTCAGGGGGCGCAGGCTATGGCTACACCTTC,-,TRBV5-1,TRBJ1-2,TRBD1,14
CASTARQGRQPQHF,TGTGCCAGCACCGCGAGACAGGGTCGGCAGCCCCAGCATTTT,few,TRBV25-1,TRBJ1-5,TRBD1,14
CASSPRHGETQYF,TGTGCCAGCTCACCAAGGCACGGGGAGACCCAGTACTTC,-,TRBV18,TRBJ2-5,-,13
CASSTGTGSTEAFF,TGTGCCAGCAGCACAGGGACAGGAAGTACTGAAGCTTTCTTT,-,TRBV5-4,TRBJ1-1,TRBD1,14
CASSLARGHNTEAFF,TGTGCCAGCAGCTTAGCGCGCGGGCATAACACTGAAGCTTTCTTT,-,TRBV7-9,TRBJ1-1,-,15
CASSLNGRAQYF,TGTGCCAGCAGCTTAAACGGCAGGGCCCAGTACTTC,-,TRBV5-4,TRBJ2-5,-,12
CASSNRVVTEAFF,TGTGCCAGCAGTAACAGGGTAGTCACTGAAGCTTTCTTT,-,TRBV2,TRBJ1-1,-,13
CAISESSVGRTEAFF,TGTGCCATCAGTGAGTCGTCGGTGGGGAGGACTGAAGCTTTCTTT,-,TRBV10-3,TRBJ1-1,-,15
CASSLGPSIYGYTF,TGTGCCAGCAGCTTAGGGCCCTCCATCTATGGCTACACCTTC,-,TRBV7-8,TRBJ1-2,-,14
CASSFSITYEQYF,TGTGCCAGCAGTTTTTCTATTACCTACGAGCAGTACTTC,once,TRBV12-3/TRBV12-4,TRBJ2-7,-,13
CASTPSGGRNLGEQYF,TGTGCCAGCACTCCCTCGGGGGGCCGAAATCTTGGCGAGCAGTACTTC,once,TRBV2,TRBJ2-7,-,16
CASSIVAGGGFQPQHF,TGTGCCAGTAGTATAGTGGCAGGCGGAGGTTTTCAGCCCCAGCATTTT,-,TRBV19,TRBJ1-5,-,16
CASSTTGQGARGYTF,TGTGCCAGTAGTACGACCGGACAGGGGGCAAGGGGCTACACCTTC,-,TRBV19,TRBJ1-2,TRBD1,15
CASSPSGTGGYEQYF,TGTGCCAGCAGCCCCTCTGGGACAGGGGGCTACGAGCAGTACTTC,once,TRBV5-4,TRBJ2-7,TRBD1,15
CASSWAGSPDTQYF,TGTGCCAGCAGCTGGGCGGGATCCCCAGATACGCAGTATTTT,-,TRBV11-2,TRBJ2-3,-,14
CASSRGIGSRLNEKLFF,TGTGCCAGCAGTCGCGGAATTGGCAGCCGGCTTAATGAAAAACTGTTTTTT,few,TRBV7-6,TRBJ1-4,-,17
CASSPSYRDSNEQFF,TGTGCCAGCAGCCCCAGCTATCGTGACTCAAATGAGCAGTTCTTC,-,TRBV7-9,TRBJ2-1,-,15
CASSLLDTQYF,TGTGCCAGTAGCCTCCTAGATACGCAGTATTTT,-,TRBV19,TRBJ2-3,-,11
CASSRQGAGNTIYF,TGTGCCAGCAGCAGACAGGGGGCAGGAAACACCATATATTTT,-,TRBV6-5,TRBJ1-3,TRBD1,14
CAWSVGQTYEQYF,TGTGCCTGGAGTGTTGGCCAAACCTACGAGCAGTACTTC,-,TRBV30,TRBJ2-7,-,13
CASSFAGRSTEAFF,TGTGCCAGCAGTTTTGCGGGTCGATCTACTGAAGCTTTCTTT,-,TRBV28,TRBJ1-1,-,14
CASSPRTSGSLSTDTQYF,TGTGCCAGCAGCCCCCGGACTAGCGGGTCCCTTAGCACAGATACGCAGTATTTT,-,TRBV9,TRBJ2-3,TRBD2,18
CASSLGHVNTEAFF,TGTGCCAGCAGCTTAGGGCACGTGAACACTGAAGCTTTCTTT,-,TRBV7-2,TRBJ1-1,-,14
CASSYPSGQGWNEQYF,TGTGCCAGCAGTTACCCATCAGGACAGGGGTGGAACGAGCAGTACTTC,-,TRBV6-2/TRBV6-3,TRBJ2-7,TRBD1,16
CASSLGPLSPQHF,TGTGCCAGCAGCTTGGGGCCCTTATCGCCCCAGCATTTT,-,TRBV7-2,TRBJ1-5,-,13
CAIRRQGGDYGYTF,TGTGCCATCAGAAGACAGGGGGGGGACTATGGCTACACCTTC,-,TRBV10-3,TRBJ1-2,TRBD1,14
CAWSVTGINYGYTF,TGTGCCTGGAGTGTGACCGGGATTAACTATGGCTACACCTTC,-,TRBV30,TRBJ1-2,-,14
CASSIYSGVDFSNQPQHF,TGTGCCAGTAGTATTTACTCGGGGGTAGATTTTAGCAATCAGCCCCAGCATTTT,-,TRBV19,TRBJ1-5,-,18